The T cell receptor beta chain described here comes from a study of blood T cell repertoires in COVID-19. Study information: Collection of acute and convalescent COVID-19 samples took place in the United States, Italy and Spain. In each case, the material was cDNA or gDNA derived from T cells, B-cell-depleted T cells, or PBMCs.

The data were produced by immunoSEQ multiplex PCR, yet TCRdb's version contains in-frame clones alone and is incomplete. The data contain some 350,000 clones, roughly 90% of them singletons. Germline values: CDR1 MGHRA, CDR2 YSYEKL. This CDR3 contains 19 residues. Trimming removed 0 bases from V and 0 bases from J; junction bases left unmatched: 9. Patients from Seattle were sampled longitudinally, starting during active infection. This chain connects TRBV4-1 to TRBJ1-4, with TRBD1 identical over 8 bases. The specimen sequenced was peripheral blood. The origin of this receptor is a woman in her 30s with COVID-19, enrolled during active disease. CDR3: CASSQDSYRGLATNEKLFF. In nucleotides, the CDR3 is TGCGCCAGCAGCCAAGATAGTTACAGGGGGTTAGCAACTAATGAAAAACTGTTTTTT.